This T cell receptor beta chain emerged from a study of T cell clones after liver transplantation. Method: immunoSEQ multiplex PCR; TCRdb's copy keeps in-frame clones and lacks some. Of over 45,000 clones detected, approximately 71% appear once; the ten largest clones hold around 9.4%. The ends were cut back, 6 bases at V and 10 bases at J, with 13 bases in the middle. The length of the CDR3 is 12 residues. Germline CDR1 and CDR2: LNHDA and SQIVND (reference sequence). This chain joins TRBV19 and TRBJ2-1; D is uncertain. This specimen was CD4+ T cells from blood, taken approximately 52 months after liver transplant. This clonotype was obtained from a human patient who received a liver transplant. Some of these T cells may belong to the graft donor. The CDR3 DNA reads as TGTGCCAGTAGCCCGAGTTTGGGGGAGCAGTTCTTC. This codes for CASSPSLGEQFF.